This TCR beta chain was found in a study of blood T cells in healthy people across ages. This clonotype has more than one count but fewer than ten. The antigen is unknown. Study-level findings and limits: From one million sequenced T cells, diversity estimates were lower bounds. Strong correlation was found linking TCR beta diversity to naive T cell percentage.

Combining a sample-barcoded 5' primer with a J-beta primer mix, a second PCR ran for about 7 to 12 cycles. TCRdb reprocessed the 5' RACE reads via MiXCR and lists one record per CDR3 protein. The table includes over 750,000 distinct CDR3 sequences, approximately 25% detected once. The CDR3 contains 13 residues. The V segment lost 5 bases and the J segment 5 bases; nucleotides outside the gene matches: 7. Per germline, CDR1 SQVTM and CDR2 ANQGSEA. This same sample was also taken into another study, of T cells of mothers and their children. That publication notes: The data showed no persistent microchimeric T cell clones.

The V gene is TRBV29-1, the J gene TRBJ1-1, with TRBD1 matching over 8 bases. This clonotype was obtained from a boy younger than 18 in good health. Sequencing was carried out using blood. DNA of the CDR3: TGCAGCGTTACAGGGGGGGGTCATACTGAAGCTTTCTTT. Encoded protein: CSVTGGGHTEAFF.